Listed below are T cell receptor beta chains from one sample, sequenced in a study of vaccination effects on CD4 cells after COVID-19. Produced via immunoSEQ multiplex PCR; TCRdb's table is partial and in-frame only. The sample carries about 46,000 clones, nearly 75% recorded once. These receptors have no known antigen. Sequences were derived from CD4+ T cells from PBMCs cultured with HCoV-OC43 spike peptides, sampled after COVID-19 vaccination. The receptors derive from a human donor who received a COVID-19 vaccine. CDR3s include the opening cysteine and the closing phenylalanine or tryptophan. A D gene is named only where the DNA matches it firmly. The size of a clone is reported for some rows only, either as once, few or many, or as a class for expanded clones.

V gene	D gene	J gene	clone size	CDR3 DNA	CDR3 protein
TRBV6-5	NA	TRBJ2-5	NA	TGTGCCAGCAGTTACCAGGGGGGGTGGGAGACCCAGTACTTC	CASSYQGGWETQYF
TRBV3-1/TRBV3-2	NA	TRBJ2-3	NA	TGTGCCAGCAGCCCCACCTGGATGGCAGATACGCAGTATTTT	CASSPTWMADTQYF
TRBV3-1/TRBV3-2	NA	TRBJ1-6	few	TGTGCCAGCAGCCAAGAGGGGAAGGGGGCCCTCCACTTT	CASSQEGKGALHF
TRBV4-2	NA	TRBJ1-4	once	TGTGCCAGCAGCCAAGTAAGGCAAAAAAATGAAAAACTGTTTTTT	CASSQVRQKNEKLFF
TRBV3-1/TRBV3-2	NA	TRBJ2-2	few	TGTGCCAGCAGCCGTGCACGGGGCGAGGGGGTCTACCCCGGGGAGCTGTTTTTT	CASSRARGEGVYPGELFF
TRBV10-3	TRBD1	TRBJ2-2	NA	TGTGCCATCAGTGAGGAGAGGACAGGGGCCGGGGAGCTGTTTTTT	CAISEERTGAGELFF
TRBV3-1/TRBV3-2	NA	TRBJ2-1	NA	TGTGCCAGCAGCCCGCAAGACAGGACTTACAATGAGCAGTTCTTC	CASSPQDRTYNEQFF
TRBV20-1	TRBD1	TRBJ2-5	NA	TGCAGTGCTAGTAGTGGGCGCACAGGGGTTTACGAGACCCAGTACTTC	CSASSGRTGVYETQYF
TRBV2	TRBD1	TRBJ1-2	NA	TGTGCCAGCAGTGAAGAGGGACAGGGGATCTATGGCTACACCTTC	CASSEEGQGIYGYTF
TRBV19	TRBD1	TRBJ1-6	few	TGTGCCAGTAACGACCAAACAGGGGCGAATTCACCCCTCCACTTT	CASNDQTGANSPLHF
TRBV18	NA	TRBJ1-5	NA	TGTGCCAGCTCACTAGGGGCCGAGAATCAGCCCCAGCATTTT	CASSLGAENQPQHF
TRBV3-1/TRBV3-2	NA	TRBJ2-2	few	TGTGCCAGCAGCCAAGCGGGAGCGACCGGGGAGCTGTTTTTT	CASSQAGATGELFF
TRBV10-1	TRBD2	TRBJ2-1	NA	TGCGCCAGCAGTGACCCCCCGGGGGGGGGCTCCTACAATGAGCAGTTCTTC	CASSDPPGGGSYNEQFF
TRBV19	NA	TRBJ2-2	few	TGTGCCAGTAGGGATGCCGGGGAGCTGTTTTTT	CASRDAGELFF
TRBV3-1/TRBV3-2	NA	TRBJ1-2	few	TGTGCCAGCAGCCAAACAAAGGACTACGGCTACACCTTC	CASSQTKDYGYTF
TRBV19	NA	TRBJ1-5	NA	TGTGCCAGTAGTATGGGCCCAGGGAAGGGCAATCAGCCCCAGCATTTT	CASSMGPGKGNQPQHF
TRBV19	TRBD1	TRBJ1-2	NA	TGTGCCAGTAGTATAGGTGCAGGGGGCGTCGTGGATGGCTACACCTTC	CASSIGAGGVVDGYTF
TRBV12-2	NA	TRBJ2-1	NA	TGTGCAAGTCCCATCCTGGCCAGCGGGGGGGCTAGTGAGCAGTTCTTC	CASPILASGGASEQFF
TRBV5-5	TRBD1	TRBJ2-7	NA	TGTGCCAGCAGCTCGCCGACAGGGGCCGAGCAGTACTTC	CASSSPTGAEQYF
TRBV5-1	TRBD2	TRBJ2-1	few	TGCGCCAGCAGCTTGGCCGGGACTAGCGGGATGGGTGAGCAGTTCTTC	CASSLAGTSGMGEQFF
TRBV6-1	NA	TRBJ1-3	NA	TGTGCCAGCAGTGACGCGGGCGGAGGAGACACCATATATTTT	CASSDAGGGDTIYF
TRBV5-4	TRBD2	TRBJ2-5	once	TGTGCCAGCAGCGCAACTAGCGGGGGGGCCTCGGAGACCCAGTACTTC	CASSATSGGASETQYF
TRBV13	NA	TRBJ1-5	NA	TGTGCCAGCAGCTTAGGTGGGGGGCAGCTGCGTGTACCCCAGCATTTT	CASSLGGGQLRVPQHF
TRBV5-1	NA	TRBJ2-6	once	TGCGCCAGCAGCTGGATCTCTGGGGCCAACGTCCTGACTTTC	CASSWISGANVLTF
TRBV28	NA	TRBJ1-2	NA	TGTGCCAGCAGTTTTAATGAAATAAGACAGGATCATGGCTACACCTTC	CASSFNEIRQDHGYTF
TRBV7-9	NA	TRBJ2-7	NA	TGTGCCAGCAGCTTAGGTTTATCTGGGACTGAAGGGTACGAGCAGTACTTC	CASSLGLSGTEGYEQYF